Each of the 31 T cell receptor beta chains below was sequenced from the same sample in a study of blood T cell repertoires in COVID-19. The method was immunoSEQ multiplex PCR; TCRdb's version includes in-frame clones alone and lacks a portion of them. The table shows around 74,000 clones, with more than 75% occurring only once. The material sequenced was peripheral blood. The receptors were sampled from a woman over 75 with active or convalescent COVID-19.

V is TRBV30 and J is TRBJ1-6; D possibly corresponds to TRBD1 (5 bases). CDR1 is GTSNPN and CDR2 is SVGIG in the germline V gene (reference sequence). This CDR3 has 17 residues. The V gene lost 0 bases and the J gene lost 6 bases, with 18 bases spanning the gap. The CDR3 DNA follows: TGTGCCTGGAGTGTAAAATTGGGCAGGGCGAGTAATTCACCCCTCCACTTT. Its protein is CAWSVKLGRASNSPLHF.

This clone was seen more than once but under ten times. The chain recombines TRBV28 with TRBJ1-5; D is ambiguous. Looked up from germline, CDR1 is MDHEN and CDR2 is SYDVKM. V lost 3 bases to trimming and J lost 0 bases, with 12 bases between them. The CDR3 sequence is 16 residues long. CDR3 sequence: CASSLWAVNSNQPQHF. The CDR3 bases are TGTGCCAGCAGTTTGTGGGCAGTCAATAGCAATCAGCCCCAGCATTTT.

The genes are TRBV7-9 and TRBJ1-5; TRBD1 might be the D (6 bases). The CDR3 is 16 residues long. The V end lost 1 base, the J end lost 2 bases, and 12 bases lay between the germline ends. Per the germline V gene, CDR1 is SEHNR and CDR2 is FQNEAQ (reference sequence). The CDR3 nucleotides are TGTGCCAGCAGCTTAGACAGGGCCTTTGGCAATCAGCCCCAGCATTTT. It yields the protein CASSLDRAFGNQPQHF.

The V call is TRBV3-1 (or the pseudogene TRBV3-2), the J call TRBJ1-3; weak D call: TRBD1 (6 bases). Deletions cut 1 base from V and 7 bases from J, with 17 bases between. The CDR3 covers 16 residues. From germline, CDR1 is LGHDT and CDR2 YNNKEL (reference sequence). The CDR3 nucleotides read TGTGCCAGCAGCCAAGTGCGGCAGGGGCGGCGGAACACCATATATTTT. This translates into CASSQVRQGRRNTIYF.

This rearrangement joins TRBV25-1 to TRBJ1-2; 10 bases are shared with TRBD1. CDR3 length: 16 amino acids. After removal of 0 bases from V and 6 bases from J, the junction contained 7 bases not matched to a gene. Per the germline V gene, CDR1 is MGHDK and CDR2 is SYGVNS. CDR3 coding DNA: TGTGCCAGCAGTGAATATTCCCGGACAGGGGGAGATGGCTACACCTTC. Its protein product is CASSEYSRTGGDGYTF.

This rearrangement joins TRBV4-1 to TRBJ2-5; D gene ambiguous. CDR3 length: 13 amino acids. Germline V gives CDR1 MGHRA, CDR2 YSYEKL. V was trimmed by 1 base and J by 5 bases, leaving 8 bases between them. Written as DNA, the CDR3 is TGCGCCAGCAGCCAAGGGCGGTGGGAGACCCAGTACTTC. This encodes CASSQGRWETQYF.

There are a few counts of this clone. The chain has TRBV5-5 and TRBJ2-5, with 14 bases that match TRBD2. CDR3 length equals 17 residues. Germline V gives CDR1 SGHKS, CDR2 YYEKEE (reference sequence). V shed 0 bases and J 4 bases; nucleotides not matched to a gene: 5. CDR3 sequence: CASSLEGLAGVRETQYF. The CDR3, as DNA: TGTGCCAGCAGCTTGGAGGGACTAGCGGGGGTTCGAGAGACCCAGTACTTC.

The rearrangement uses TRBV9 and TRBJ2-1, with D possibly being TRBD1 (6 bases). Germline CDR1 reads SGDLS; CDR2 reads YYNGEE. Trimming removed 4 bases at V and 0 bases at J, with 11 bases between. The CDR3 sequence is 15 residues long. The CDR3 is CASSPGAPSYNEQFF. In DNA, the CDR3 is TGTGCCAGCAGCCCAGGGGCACCCTCCTACAATGAGCAGTTCTTC.

This clone was detected only a few times. The genes are TRBV6-1 and TRBJ1-5, with a possible D match to TRBD1 (6 bases). V gave up 2 bases and J gave up 2 bases, with 13 bases separating them. The V gene's germline CDR1 is MNHNS and CDR2 SASEGT. This CDR3 spans 16 amino acids. This CDR3 is CASSENRVGGNQPQHF. As DNA, the CDR3 is TGTGCCAGCAGTGAAAACAGGGTAGGTGGCAATCAGCCCCAGCATTTT.

The chain couples TRBV6-2 or TRBV6-3 to TRBJ1-5; 10 nucleotides agree with TRBD1. The CDR3 covers 16 residues. Germline values: CDR1 MNHEY, CDR2 SVGEGT. J lost 5 bases, V lost 6 bases, and 10 bases had no gene match. The chain's CDR3 is CASSPWRDRGHQPQHF. CDR3 in DNA: TGTGCCAGCAGCCCCTGGAGGGACAGGGGACATCAGCCCCAGCATTTT.

The genes are TRBV30 and TRBJ1-2, with D tentatively TRBD1 (5 bases). This CDR3 region has 14 residues. The V gene's germline CDR1 is GTSNPN and CDR2 SVGIG (reference sequence). The germline V and J ends were trimmed by 2 bases and 8 bases, with 18 bases remaining between them. The CDR3 loop reads CAWSLRDGLRGYTF. The CDR3 DNA follows: TGTGCCTGGAGTCTCCGGGACGGACTAAGGGGCTACACCTTC.

This clone was observed a single time. This rearrangement joins TRBV6-6 to TRBJ2-5; TRBD1 is a possible D gene (6 bases). The CDR3 extends over 15 amino acids. The V gene's germline CDR1 is MNHNY and CDR2 SVGAGI (reference sequence). V was cut by 2 bases and J by 0 bases, with 10 bases left in between. CDR3 residues: CASSYPRTDQETQYF. The DNA of the CDR3 is TGTGCCAGCAGTTACCCACGGACAGACCAAGAGACCCAGTACTTC.

This clone was observed once. The rearrangement links TRBV18 to TRBJ2-7; TRBD2 matches at 9 bases. V lost 6 bases, J lost 3 bases, and 9 bases stayed unmatched. The CDR3 is 15 residues long. CDR1 is KGHSH and CDR2 is LQKENI in the germline V gene. The CDR3 spells CASSPPNSGGYEQYF. The CDR3 DNA follows: TGTGCCAGCTCCCCCCCGAATAGCGGGGGCTACGAGCAGTACTTC.

For the CDR3, the DNA is TGTGCCAGCAGCCCAGGACAGATCAATGAAAAACTGTTTTTT. Its translation: CASSPGQINEKLFF. The V gene is TRBV9, the J gene TRBJ1-4; a weak D match, TRBD1 (6 bases). CDR3 length: 14 amino acids. With 4 bases removed from V and 5 bases from J, the gap between germline ends came to 12 bases. CDR1 is SGDLS, CDR2 YYNGEE, per germline.

The chain recombines TRBV6-5 with TRBJ1-1; possibly TRBD1 for D (5 bases). The length of the CDR3 is 13 residues. Germline CDR1 is MNHEY and CDR2 is SVGAGI. The V end was cut by 6 bases, the J end by 1 base, with 9 bases between. The CDR3 protein is CASRKGKNTEAFF. CDR3 DNA sequence: TGTGCCAGCAGAAAGGGGAAGAACACTGAAGCTTTCTTT.

This sequence joins TRBV6-5 and TRBJ2-4; the D gene is possibly TRBD1 (6 bases). The CDR3 is 11 amino acids. Germline CDR1 and CDR2: MNHEY and SVGAGI. The V end was cut by 7 bases, the J end by 8 bases, with 9 bases between. This CDR3 is CASTNRDIQYF. The CDR3 nucleotides are TGTGCCAGCACCAACAGGGACATTCAGTACTTC.

The chain combines TRBV7-3 with TRBJ1-1, with a tentative D call TRBD1 (5 bases). CDR1 SGHTA and CDR2 FQGTGA come from the germline V gene. The CDR3 sequence is 13 residues long. V was clipped by 3 bases and J by 5 bases, with 10 bases between them. The CDR3 is CASSFKEGTEAFF. Here the CDR3 DNA reads TGTGCCAGCAGCTTTAAGGAGGGGACTGAAGCTTTCTTT.

The chain combines TRBV28 with TRBJ1-4; a weak D match, TRBD1 (5 bases). CDR3 size: 18 residues. The V gene's germline CDR1 is MDHEN and CDR2 SYDVKM. V lost 3 bases, J lost 8 bases, and 25 bases lay in between. The CDR3 DNA reads as TGTGCCAGCAGTTTCTTTGGTAGCCGGGGGGAGTTGAGAGAAAAACTGTTTTTT. Its protein product is CASSFFGSRGELREKLFF.

The chain is built from TRBV2 and TRBJ1-6; 7 nucleotides align to TRBD1. The CDR3 covers 13 residues. Germline-derived CDR1 and CDR2 are SNHLY and FYNNEI. V gave up 3 bases and J gave up 12 bases; unmatched junction bases: 5. The CDR3 loop reads CASSEVTGEPLHF. In DNA form, the CDR3 reads TGTGCCAGCAGTGAGGTCACAGGGGAACCCCTCCACTTT.

This chain uses TRBV28 with TRBJ2-7, with D possibly being TRBD1 (5 bases). The CDR3 covers 15 residues. V lost 6 bases to trimming and J lost 2 bases, with 17 bases between them. Germline loops: CDR1 MDHEN, CDR2 SYDVKM. The chain's CDR3 is CASSHRRDATYEQYF. Written as DNA, the CDR3 is TGTGCCAGCAGCCACAGGCGAGATGCTACCTACGAGCAGTACTTC.

This clone was detected once. The CDR3 protein is CASSEEGRPGGSSYNEQFF. CDR3 nucleotides: TGCGCCAGCAGTGAGGAAGGGCGGCCCGGGGGTAGTTCCTACAATGAGCAGTTCTTC. The rearrangement links TRBV10-1 to TRBJ2-1; maybe TRBD2 (6 bases). Trimming removed 2 bases at V and 1 base at J, with 21 bases between. CDR1 is WNHNN, CDR2 SYGVQD, per germline (reference sequence). The length of the CDR3 is 19 residues.

V is TRBV19 and J is TRBJ1-5; a weak D match, TRBD1 (6 bases). Germline V gives CDR1 LNHDA, CDR2 SQIVND (reference sequence). The CDR3 is made up of 18 amino acids. V was pared by 6 bases and J by 3 bases, with 24 bases between. This chain's CDR3 is CASSARLQGRPYNQPQHF. The CDR3 nucleotides read TGTGCCAGTAGCGCCCGACTACAGGGAAGGCCATACAATCAGCCCCAGCATTTT. The whole variable domain, filled in from reference TRBV19 and TRBJ1-5, reads DGGITQSPKYLFRKEGQNVTLSCEQNLNHDAMYWYRQDPGQGLRLIYYSQIVNDFQKGDIAEGYSVSREKKESFPLTVTSAQKNPTAFYLCASSARLQGRPYNQPQHFGDGTRLSIL.

This clone showed up just once. The chain carries TRBV9 and TRBJ2-7; 12 bases fit TRBD1. This CDR3 comprises 14 residues. CDR1 is SGDLS, CDR2 YYNGEE, per germline. Trimming removed 4 bases from V and 5 bases from J; junction bases left unmatched: 4. The CDR3 reads CASSPGDRGHEQYF. The CDR3 nucleotides read TGTGCCAGCAGCCCCGGGGACAGGGGGCACGAGCAGTACTTC.

The chain couples TRBV14 to TRBJ2-2, with 8 nucleotides matching TRBD1. Germline V lookup: CDR1 SGHDN, CDR2 FVKESK. V lost 4 bases to trimming and J lost 3 bases; unmatched junction nucleotides: 7. This CDR3 spans 16 amino acids. The CDR3 DNA reads as TGTGCCAGCAGCCTGATGACAGGGGTGGACACCGGGGAGCTGTTTTTT. It codes for CASSLMTGVDTGELFF.

The V gene is TRBV9, the J gene TRBJ1-2; D gene uncertain. Germline values: CDR1 SGDLS, CDR2 YYNGEE. The V end lost 2 bases, the J end lost 4 bases, and 15 bases lay between the germline ends. There are 15 residues in the CDR3. This chain's CDR3 is CASSVSQRATYGYTF. The CDR3 DNA reads TGTGCCAGCAGCGTTTCACAGCGGGCGACCTATGGCTACACCTTC.

The genes are TRBV5-5 and TRBJ2-7, with 11 bases aligning to TRBD1. Germline trimming cut 3 bases from V and 5 bases from J; bases unmatched to any gene: 1. This CDR3 is built from 13 residues. From germline, CDR1 is SGHKS and CDR2 YYEKEE (reference sequence). CDR3 sequence reads: CASSWTGGNEQYF. In DNA form, the CDR3 reads TGTGCCAGCAGCTGGACAGGGGGCAACGAGCAGTACTTC.

The chain joins TRBV12-3 or TRBV12-4 to TRBJ1-1; D gene ambiguous. This CDR3 is 12 amino acids long. The V end was cut by 9 bases, the J end by 1 base, with 9 bases between. CDR3 in DNA: TGTGCCAGTCGACGGGGGAACACTGAAGCTTTCTTT. It specifies CASRRGNTEAFF.

The V call is TRBV5-1, the J call TRBJ1-2, with TRBD1 matching 9 bases. Trimming took 0 bases from V and 7 from J; bases not matched to a gene: 4. Germline CDR1 is SGHRS and CDR2 is YFSETQ. This CDR3 has 14 residues. CDR3 amino acids: CASSLETGGSGYTF. CDR3 DNA sequence: TGCGCCAGCAGCTTGGAAACAGGGGGCTCTGGCTACACCTTC.

V usage is TRBV24-1 and J usage is TRBJ2-7; 7 nucleotides agree with TRBD1. V was pared by 4 bases and J by 5 bases, with 10 bases of the junction left unmatched. Germline assignment: CDR1 KGHDR and CDR2 SFDVKD. CDR3 length: 15 residues. CDR3 residues: CATSESHRGVNEQYF. CDR3 nucleotides: TGTGCCACCAGTGAATCTCACAGGGGCGTCAACGAGCAGTACTTC.

This clone was seen only once. The rearrangement joins TRBV28 to TRBJ2-7, with 8 bases lining up with TRBD1. Germline V CDR1 and CDR2: MDHEN, SYDVKM. This CDR3 is 15 amino acids long. The V and J ends lost 6 bases and 0 bases, in that order; junction bases with no gene match: 7. CDR3 nucleotides: TGTGCCAGCAGGTCCGGGACAGGAACCTCCTACGAGCAGTACTTC. Protein: CASRSGTGTSYEQYF.

This clone was seen just once. The gene calls are TRBV3-1 (or the pseudogene TRBV3-2) and TRBJ1-2, with 12 bases that match TRBD1. Trimming at V came to 1 base and at J to 8 bases, leaving 8 bases not matched to a gene. Germline CDR1 reads LGHDT; CDR2 reads YNNKEL (reference sequence). The CDR3 covers 16 residues. CDR3 nucleotides: TGTGCCAGCAGCCAAGGGGGACAGGGGGCAATCTGGGGCTACACCTTC. This encodes CASSQGGQGAIWGYTF.